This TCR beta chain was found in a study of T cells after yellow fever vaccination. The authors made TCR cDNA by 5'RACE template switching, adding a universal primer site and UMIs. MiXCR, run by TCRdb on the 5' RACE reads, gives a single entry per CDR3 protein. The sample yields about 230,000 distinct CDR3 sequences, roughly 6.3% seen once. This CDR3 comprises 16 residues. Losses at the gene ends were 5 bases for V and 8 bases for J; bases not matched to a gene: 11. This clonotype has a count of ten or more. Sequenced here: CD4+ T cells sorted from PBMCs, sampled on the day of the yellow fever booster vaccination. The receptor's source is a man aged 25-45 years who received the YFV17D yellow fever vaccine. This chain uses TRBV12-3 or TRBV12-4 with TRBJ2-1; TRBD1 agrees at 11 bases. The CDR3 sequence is CASSLPPGQGVDEQFF. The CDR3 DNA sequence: TGTGCCAGCAGTCTTCCCCCGGGACAGGGGGTGGATGAGCAGTTCTTC.